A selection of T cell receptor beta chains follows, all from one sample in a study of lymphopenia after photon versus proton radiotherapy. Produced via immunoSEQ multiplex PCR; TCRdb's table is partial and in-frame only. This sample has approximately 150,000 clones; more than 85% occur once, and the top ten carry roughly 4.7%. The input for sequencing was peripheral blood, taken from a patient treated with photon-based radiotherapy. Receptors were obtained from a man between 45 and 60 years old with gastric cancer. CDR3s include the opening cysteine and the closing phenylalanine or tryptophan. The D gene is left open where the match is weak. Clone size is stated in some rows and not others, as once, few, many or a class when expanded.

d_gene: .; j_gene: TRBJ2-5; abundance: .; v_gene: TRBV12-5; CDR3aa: CASGRNSGVQYF; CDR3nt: TGTGCTAGTGGCCGTAATTCCGGGGTCCAGTACTTC
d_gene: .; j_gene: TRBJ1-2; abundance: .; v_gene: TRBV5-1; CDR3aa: CASSKGTAGYTF; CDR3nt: TGCGCCAGCAGTAAAGGGACGGCCGGCTACACCTTC
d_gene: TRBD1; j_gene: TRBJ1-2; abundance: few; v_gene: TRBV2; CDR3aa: CASRGTGGARVYGYTF; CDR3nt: TGTGCCAGCAGGGGGACAGGGGGCGCCCGGGTCTATGGCTACACCTTC
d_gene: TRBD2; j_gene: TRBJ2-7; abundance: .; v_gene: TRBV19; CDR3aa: CASKTSGSLNSPYEQYF; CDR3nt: TGTGCCAGTAAGACTAGCGGGAGTTTAAACAGCCCCTACGAGCAGTACTTC
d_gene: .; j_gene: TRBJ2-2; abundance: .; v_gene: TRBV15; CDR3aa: CATSRDRDTGELFF; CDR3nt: TGTGCCACCAGCAGAGACAGGGACACCGGGGAGCTGTTTTTT
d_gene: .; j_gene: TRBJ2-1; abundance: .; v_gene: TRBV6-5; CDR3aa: CASRMTGLIGNEQFF; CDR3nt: TGTGCCAGCAGGATGACGGGACTCATCGGCAATGAGCAGTTCTTC
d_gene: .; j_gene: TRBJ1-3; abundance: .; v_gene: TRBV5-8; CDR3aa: CASRQRAAGNTIYF; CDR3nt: TGTGCCAGCAGGCAGAGAGCGGCTGGAAACACCATATATTTT
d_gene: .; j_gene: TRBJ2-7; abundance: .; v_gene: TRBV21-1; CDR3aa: CASSKAVRGRSYEQYF; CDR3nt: TGTGCCAGCAGCAAAGCGGTGCGGGGTAGGTCCTACGAGCAGTACTTC
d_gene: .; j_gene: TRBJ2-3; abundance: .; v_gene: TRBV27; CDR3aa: CASSFRVRSTDTQYF; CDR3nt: TGTGCCAGCAGTTTCCGAGTTCGCAGCACAGATACGCAGTATTTT
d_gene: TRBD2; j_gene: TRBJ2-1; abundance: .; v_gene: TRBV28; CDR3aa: CASSLRTSGRNEQFF; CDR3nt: TGTGCCAGCAGTTTACGGACTAGCGGGAGGAATGAGCAGTTCTTC
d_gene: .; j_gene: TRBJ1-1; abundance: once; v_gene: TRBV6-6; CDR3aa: CATRNRDNTEAFF; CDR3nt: TGTGCCACCAGGAACAGGGATAACACTGAAGCTTTCTTT
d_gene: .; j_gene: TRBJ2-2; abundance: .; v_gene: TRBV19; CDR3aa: CASSTDYRELFF; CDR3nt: TGTGCCAGTAGTACCGACTATAGGGAGCTGTTTTTT
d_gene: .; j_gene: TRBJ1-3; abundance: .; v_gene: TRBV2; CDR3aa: CASIEGSPGNTIYF; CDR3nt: TGTGCCAGCATCGAGGGGTCTCCTGGAAACACCATATATTTT
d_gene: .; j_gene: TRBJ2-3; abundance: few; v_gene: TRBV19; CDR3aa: CASRRDRGDTQYF; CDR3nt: TGTGCCAGTAGGCGAGACCGGGGAGATACGCAGTATTTT
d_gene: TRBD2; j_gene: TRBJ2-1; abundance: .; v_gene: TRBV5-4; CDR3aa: CASSLALAGVHEQFF; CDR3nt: TGTGCCAGCAGCTTGGCCCTAGCGGGAGTACATGAGCAGTTCTTC
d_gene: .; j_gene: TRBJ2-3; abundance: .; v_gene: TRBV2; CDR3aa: CASGGRLTDTQYF; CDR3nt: TGTGCCAGCGGAGGGAGACTCACAGATACGCAGTATTTT
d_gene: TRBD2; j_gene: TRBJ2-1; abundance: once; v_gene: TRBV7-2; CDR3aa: CASSLRGVGVIRNEQFF; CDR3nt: TGTGCCAGCAGCTTACGGGGGGTCGGAGTGATACGGAATGAGCAGTTCTTC
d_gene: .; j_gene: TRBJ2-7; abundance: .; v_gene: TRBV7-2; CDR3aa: CASSLGVAGTAYEQYF; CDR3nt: TGTGCCAGCAGCTTAGGGGTGGCGGGGACCGCCTACGAGCAGTACTTC
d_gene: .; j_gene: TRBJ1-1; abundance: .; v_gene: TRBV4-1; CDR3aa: CASSHIDSMNTEAFF; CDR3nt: TGCGCCAGCAGCCATATCGACAGTATGAACACTGAAGCTTTCTTT
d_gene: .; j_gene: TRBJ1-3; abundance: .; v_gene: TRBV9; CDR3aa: CASSPTGNTIYF; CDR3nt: TGTGCCAGCAGCCCTACCGGAAACACCATATATTTT
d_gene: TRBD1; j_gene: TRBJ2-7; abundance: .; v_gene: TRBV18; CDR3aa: CASSPTGTGGYEQYF; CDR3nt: TGTGCCAGCTCACCAACCGGGACAGGGGGCTACGAGCAGTACTTC
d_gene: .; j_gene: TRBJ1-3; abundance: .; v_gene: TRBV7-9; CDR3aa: CASSDGSRGNTIYF; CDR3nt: TGTGCCAGCAGCGACGGGTCTCGGGGAAACACCATATATTTT
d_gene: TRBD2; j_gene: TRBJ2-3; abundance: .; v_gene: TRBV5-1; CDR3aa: CASSAGLAGMRTDTQYF; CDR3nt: TGCGCCAGCAGCGCGGGACTAGCGGGAATGAGGACAGATACGCAGTATTTT
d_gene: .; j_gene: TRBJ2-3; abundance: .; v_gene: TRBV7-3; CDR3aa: CASSPGQARGTQYF; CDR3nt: TGTGCCAGCAGTCCCGGCCAGGCGAGAGGTACGCAGTATTTT
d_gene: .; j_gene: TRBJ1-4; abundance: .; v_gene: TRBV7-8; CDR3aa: CASSVQGGRATNEKLFF; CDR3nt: TGTGCCAGCAGCGTACAGGGCGGGCGGGCAACTAATGAAAAACTGTTTTTT
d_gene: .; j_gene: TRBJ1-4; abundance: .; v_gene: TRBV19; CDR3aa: CASSTRGGEKLFF; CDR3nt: TGTGCCAGTAGTACAAGGGGCGGCGAAAAACTGTTTTTT
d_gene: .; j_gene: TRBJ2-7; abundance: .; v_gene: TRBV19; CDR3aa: CASSTTTGADFQYF; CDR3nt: TGTGCCAGTAGTACGACGACAGGCGCCGATTTCCAGTACTTC
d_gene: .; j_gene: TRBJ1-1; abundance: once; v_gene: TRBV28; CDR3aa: CASSPGGGTEAFF; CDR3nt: TGTGCCAGCAGTCCAGGTGGGGGGACTGAAGCTTTCTTT
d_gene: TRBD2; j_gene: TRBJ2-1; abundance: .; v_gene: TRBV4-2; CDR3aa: CASSQRQTGGLAYNEQFF; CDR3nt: TGTGCCAGCAGCCAGCGCCAAACGGGGGGACTAGCCTACAATGAGCAGTTCTTC
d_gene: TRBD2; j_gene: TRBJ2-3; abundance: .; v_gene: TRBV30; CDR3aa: CACGTSGRMDTQYF; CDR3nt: TGTGCCTGCGGGACTAGCGGGAGGATGGATACGCAGTATTTT
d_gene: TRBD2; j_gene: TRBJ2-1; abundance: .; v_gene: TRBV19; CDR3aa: CASSIPLLAGGWRGNEQFF; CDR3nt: TGTGCCAGTAGTATCCCACTACTAGCGGGAGGGTGGAGAGGCAATGAGCAGTTCTTC
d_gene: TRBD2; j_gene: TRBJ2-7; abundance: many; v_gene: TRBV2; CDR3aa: CASSWEGNEQYF; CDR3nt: TGTGCCAGCAGCTGGGAGGGGAACGAGCAGTACTTC
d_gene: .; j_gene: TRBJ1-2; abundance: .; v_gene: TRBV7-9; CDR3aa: CASSSRRDRRIGGYTF; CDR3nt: TGTGCCAGCAGCTCCCGTCGGGACCGCAGGATTGGTGGCTACACCTTC
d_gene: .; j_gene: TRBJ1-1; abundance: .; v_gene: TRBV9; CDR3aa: CASSPMGGTEAFF; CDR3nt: TGTGCCAGCAGCCCGATGGGAGGGACTGAAGCTTTCTTT
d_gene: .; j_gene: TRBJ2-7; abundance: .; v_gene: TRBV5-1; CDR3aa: CASSLGRVQYEQYF; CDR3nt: TGCGCCAGCAGCTTGGGGAGGGTCCAATACGAGCAGTACTTC